This entry is about one T cell receptor beta chain. Its antigen is unidentified. Use of 60 Vbeta and 13 Jbeta primers characterized the PCR. Using immunoSEQ multiplex PCR, the repertoire was profiled, and TCRdb retains in-frame clones only, with some absent. The table gives 75,000 to 80,000 clones; the top ten clones make up approximately 4.2% of it. The sample is drawn from a study of cytomegalovirus exposure and HLA in healthy donors. Across the study: An earlier analysis identified 117 million unique TCR beta sequences in 170 million or so T cells. There were about 85 million unique TCRs (from HLA-typed donors) in an early data release.

The ends lost 4 bases at V and 4 bases at J; junction bases unmatched: 18. The CDR3 totals 18 residues. Study observations and caveats: Three of the chains that were CMV-associated were confirmed in vitro to be specific for CMV antigens.

The chain links TRBV23-1 to TRBJ2-5; 7 nucleotides match TRBD1. TRBV23-1 is noted as an ORF with a role that remains uncertain. Sequenced sample: PBMCs. This TCR was sampled from a young man in good health and CMV-seropositive. CDR3 sequence reads: CASSLRTDRTPPVETQYF. The DNA of the CDR3 is TGCGCCAGCAGTCTCCGAACGGACAGGACCCCACCGGTAGAGACCCAGTACTTC.